This T cell receptor beta chain derives from a study of blood T cell repertoires in COVID-19. The overall study: COVID-19 samples from acute and convalescent phases originated in the United States, Italy and Spain.

Germline-derived CDR1 and CDR2 are LNHDA and SQIVND (reference sequence). This CDR3 spans 14 amino acids. V lost 4 bases, J lost 11 bases, and 13 bases stayed unmatched. Clones were sequenced by immunoSEQ multiplex PCR, and TCRdb holds only the in-frame ones, with some missing. The table lists 150,000 to 200,000 clones, under 90% of them singletons. Sequencing was performed on peripheral blood. The receptor was isolated from a man aged 55 to 70 with acute or convalescent COVID-19. The rearrangement joins TRBV19 to TRBJ1-1, with 7 bases aligning to TRBD1. The CDR3 sequence: CASSKYDRAAGAFF. CDR3 in DNA: TGTGCCAGTAGTAAATACGACAGGGCTGCTGGGGCTTTCTTT.